These 27 T cell receptor beta chains originate from one sample sequenced in a study of cytomegalovirus exposure and HLA in healthy donors. With 60 Vbeta and 13 Jbeta primers, the PCR was carried out. Assay used: immunoSEQ multiplex PCR; TCRdb lists only in-frame clones, some missing. Counted here are roughly 190,000 clones, roughly 80% occurring once; the ten biggest clones make up about 3.1%. Material: PBMCs. All receptors derive from a female donor in good health and CMV-seronegative.

The chain carries TRBV13 and TRBJ1-2; 8 nucleotides line up with TRBD1. J gave up 5 bases and V 4 bases, and 12 bases lay outside the gene matches. CDR1 and CDR2 (germline): PRHDT, FYEKMQ (reference sequence). This CDR3 spans 16 amino acids. CDR3 protein: CASSSDRVDVWYGYTF. The DNA for the CDR3 is TGTGCCAGCAGCTCGGACAGGGTCGACGTCTGGTATGGCTACACCTTC.

The CDR3 protein is CASSPRDLVSGNTIYF. CDR3 DNA sequence: TGTGCCAGCAGCCCTCGGGACTTAGTGAGTGGAAACACCATATATTTT. The chain carries TRBV9 and TRBJ1-3, with D perhaps matching TRBD1 (5 bases). Germline V gene lookup returns CDR1 SGDLS and CDR2 YYNGEE. The V and J ends lost 4 bases and 3 bases respectively, with 17 bases between them. The CDR3 extends over 16 amino acids.

This sequence joins TRBV5-6 and TRBJ1-6; tentatively, D is TRBD1 (5 bases). The CDR3 spans 16 residues. Germline values: CDR1 SGHDT, CDR2 YYEEEE. With 0 bases removed from V and 5 bases from J, the gap between germline ends came to 12 bases. As DNA, the CDR3 is TGTGCCAGCAGCTTGGCGTACGGGGGGAATAATTCACCCCTCCACTTT. Translating it yields CASSLAYGGNNSPLHF.

The chain couples TRBV9 to TRBJ2-7; 9 bases match TRBD1. There are 17 residues in the CDR3. Germline V gene sequence: CDR1 SGDLS, CDR2 YYNGEE. After removal of 0 bases from V and 5 bases from J, the junction contained 12 bases not matched to a gene. CDR3 DNA sequence: TGTGCCAGCAGCGTAGATGTGACAGGGGGTTTGTTAAACGAGCAGTACTTC. Translating it yields CASSVDVTGGLLNEQYF.

The chain's CDR3 is CASSTPRGGLAGNPGDEQFF. The CDR3 DNA sequence: TGTGCCAGCAGCACCCCCCGGGGGGGACTAGCGGGAAATCCAGGGGATGAGCAGTTCTTC. The chain carries TRBV7-6 and TRBJ2-1; 13 nucleotides agree with TRBD2. Germline V gene lookup returns CDR1 SGHVS and CDR2 FNYEAQ. There are 20 residues in the CDR3. The V segment lost 5 bases and the J segment 8 bases; nucleotides outside the gene matches: 21. The complete variable domain, with remaining parts taken from reference TRBV7-6 and TRBJ2-1, reads GAGVSQSPRYKVTKRGQDVALRCDPISGHVSLYWYRQALGQGPEFLTYFNYEAQQDKSGLPNDRFSAERPEGSISTLTIQRTEQRDSAMYRCASSTPRGGLAGNPGDEQFFGPGTRLTVL.

The V call is TRBV9, the J call TRBJ1-2, with a weak D call TRBD1 (5 bases). The CDR3 length is 14 residues. Deletions cut 3 bases from V and 0 bases from J, with 9 bases between. Germline V gene data show CDR1 as SGDLS and CDR2 as YYNGEE. The CDR3 nucleotides are TGTGCCAGCAGCGCGACAGCCTCTAACTATGGCTACACCTTC. It is translated as CASSATASNYGYTF. Supplemented by reference TRBV9 and TRBJ1-2, the full variable domain reads DSGVTQTPKHLITATGQRVTLRCSPRSGDLSVYWYQQSLDQGLQFLIQYYNGEERAKGNILERFSAQQFPDLHSELNLSSLELGDSALYFCASSATASNYGYTFGSGTRLTVV.

This chain connects TRBV5-8 to TRBJ2-7, with D hard to call. The CDR3 is 13 amino acids. V was clipped by 4 bases and J by 3 bases, with 11 bases between them. Germline V gene data show CDR1 as SGHTS and CDR2 as YDEGEE. CDR3: CASSPRRSYEQYF. The CDR3 DNA sequence: TGTGCCAGCAGCCCCAGACGGAGCTACGAGCAGTACTTC.

This clone was seen more than once but under ten times. This rearrangement joins TRBV4-1 to TRBJ1-1, with 9 bases that match TRBD1. V lost 3 bases and J lost 4; bases outside the gene matches: 9. This CDR3 has 16 residues. Germline V gene data show CDR1 as MGHRA and CDR2 as YSYEKL. The CDR3, as DNA: TGCGCCAGCAGCCACACGATTGGGACAGGGCTCACTGAAGCTTTCTTT. This codes for CASSHTIGTGLTEAFF.

This clone showed up just a few times. The chain is built from TRBV15 and TRBJ2-7, with 11 positions matching TRBD2. Germline loops: CDR1 LNHNV, CDR2 YYDKDF (reference sequence). J gave up 2 bases and V 5 bases, and 5 bases lay outside the gene matches. The CDR3 has 15 residues. The CDR3 sequence: CATSSGLAATYEQYF. The CDR3 bases are TGTGCCACCAGCTCGGGACTAGCGGCGACCTACGAGCAGTACTTC.

CDR3 in amino acids: CASSPGTSGRAGEQYF. In DNA form, the CDR3 reads TGTGCCAGCAGCCCCGGGACTAGCGGGAGGGCGGGGGAGCAGTACTTC. This chain uses TRBV5-4 with TRBJ2-7, with 16 bases identical to TRBD2. V lost 4 bases and J lost 7; bases outside the gene matches: 8. CDR1 and CDR2 (germline): SGHNT, YYREEE (reference sequence). CDR3 length: 16 residues.

V is TRBV5-6 and J is TRBJ1-5; D is unclear. Trimming pared 0 bases from V and 0 bases from J, leaving 7 bases between. There are 15 residues in the CDR3. Germline values: CDR1 SGHDT, CDR2 YYEEEE. The CDR3 spells CASSLGSLSNQPQHF. CDR3 in DNA: TGTGCCAGCAGCTTGGGGTCACTTAGCAATCAGCCCCAGCATTTT.

This chain joins TRBV11-2 and TRBJ1-5; a weak D match, TRBD1 (5 bases). CDR3 size: 14 residues. Trimming left V 4 bases short and J 3 bases short, with 10 bases between. The germline V gene has CDR1 SGHAT and CDR2 FQNNGV. CDR3 coding DNA: TGTGCCAGCAGCTCTTGGGGGGTCAATCAGCCCCAGCATTTT. This translates into CASSSWGVNQPQHF.

The chain couples TRBV6-5 to TRBJ1-5; TRBD1 might be the D (5 bases). This CDR3 spans 15 amino acids. Trimming stripped 7 bases from V and 0 bases from J, with 13 bases between. Germline loops: CDR1 MNHEY, CDR2 SVGAGI. The DNA for the CDR3 is TGTGCCAGCAAAATACGACAGTATAGCAATCAGCCCCAGCATTTT. Encoded protein: CASKIRQYSNQPQHF.

This chain joins TRBV27 and TRBJ2-5; D perhaps matches TRBD1 (7 bases). Trimming took off 6 bases at V and 5 bases at J, with 13 bases between the two ends. The CDR3 runs to 13 residues. Germline CDR1 reads MNHEY; CDR2 reads SMNVEV (reference sequence). The CDR3 DNA reads TGTGCCAGCAGCCCGACAGGGAGGGAGACCCAGTACTTC. This encodes CASSPTGRETQYF.

This rearrangement joins TRBV14 to TRBJ2-7; 8 bases are shared with TRBD1. Germline loops: CDR1 SGHDN, CDR2 FVKESK. Unmatched junction bases numbered 3, after V lost 4 bases and J lost 1 base. CDR3 length: 14 amino acids. The CDR3: CASSRNRGSYEQYF. As DNA, the CDR3 is TGTGCCAGCAGCCGAAACAGGGGGTCCTACGAGCAGTACTTC.

The chain employs TRBV7-9 and TRBJ2-2; tentatively, D is TRBD1 (6 bases). V was trimmed by 6 bases and J by 1 base, leaving 12 bases between them. Germline V gives CDR1 SEHNR, CDR2 FQNEAQ (reference sequence). This CDR3 comprises 15 residues. The CDR3 loop reads CASRPPGQNTGELFF. CDR3 in DNA: TGTGCCAGCAGACCCCCGGGACAGAACACCGGGGAGCTGTTTTTT.

This clone was detected a few times. The chain uses TRBV27 and TRBJ1-1; tentatively, D is TRBD1 (6 bases). Germline-derived CDR1 and CDR2 are MNHEY and SMNVEV (reference sequence). V was shortened by 0 bases and J by 8 bases, with 16 bases between the two germline ends. The CDR3 covers 15 residues. This CDR3 is CASSLSTLSDREAFF. In DNA, the CDR3 is TGTGCCAGCAGTTTATCGACCCTATCGGACAGAGAAGCTTTCTTT.

The chain uses TRBV10-3 and TRBJ2-5; the D gene is possibly TRBD2 (5 bases). The CDR3 loop spans 13 amino acids. The germline V gene has CDR1 ENHRY and CDR2 SYGVKD. Trimming took off 5 bases at V and 3 bases at J, with 10 bases between the two ends. The CDR3 DNA follows: TGTGCCATCAGTCGAGAGAGGGAAGAGACCCAGTACTTC. Its translation: CAISREREETQYF.

This clone turned up a few times. The sample holds other DNA sequences that translate to the same CDR3. The genes are TRBV7-9 and TRBJ1-1, with D possibly being TRBD1 (5 bases). The V end lost 5 bases, the J end lost 1 base, and 8 bases lay between the germline ends. The germline CDR1 and CDR2 sequences are SEHNR and FQNEAQ (reference sequence). The CDR3 loop spans 13 amino acids. CDR3 DNA: TGTGCCAGCAGCCCCGGGGGGAACACTGAAGCTTTCTTT. Translating gives CASSPGGNTEAFF.

The chain links TRBV28 to TRBJ1-5; D is uncertain. The CDR3 is made up of 14 amino acids. Trimming took off 7 bases at V and 7 bases at J, with 17 bases between the two ends. Germline V CDR1 and CDR2: MDHEN, SYDVKM. The CDR3: CASISGMTVQPQHF. The DNA of the CDR3 is TGTGCCAGCATTTCCGGGATGACGGTACAGCCCCAGCATTTT.

The chain uses TRBV13 and TRBJ2-5; the match to TRBD2 covers 9 bases. The better agreement between TRBJ2-7 and the DNA end casts doubt on the J call. The CDR3 is 14 residues long. CDR1 and CDR2 (germline): PRHDT, FYEKMQ (reference sequence). CDR3 region: CASSLASGTYEQYF. The CDR3 bases are TGTGCCAGCAGCTTGGCTAGCGGGACCTACGAGCAGTACTTC.

This clone was recorded only once. The chain couples TRBV6-5 to TRBJ2-3; TRBD1 matches 9 bases. The CDR3 totals 15 residues. V shed 2 bases and J 5 bases; nucleotides not matched to a gene: 5. Per germline, CDR1 MNHEY and CDR2 SVGAGI. CDR3 nucleotides: TGTGCCAGCAGTTACGATGGGACAGGGTTAGATACGCAGTATTTT. Translating gives CASSYDGTGLDTQYF.

The CDR3 here is CASSPRQGASANYGYTF. The CDR3 coding sequence is TGTGCCAGCAGTCCCAGACAGGGAGCATCCGCTAACTATGGCTACACCTTC. The chain couples TRBV27 to TRBJ1-2, with 7 bases aligning to TRBD1. Germline assignment: CDR1 MNHEY and CDR2 SMNVEV (reference sequence). CDR3 length equals 17 residues. The trim removed 5 bases at V and 0 bases at J, leaving 12 bases unmatched.

This chain connects TRBV2 to TRBJ1-1; possibly TRBD1 for D (6 bases). Germline CDR1 is SNHLY and CDR2 is FYNNEI. This CDR3 is built from 13 residues. V was shortened by 8 bases and J by 1 base, with 11 bases between the two germline ends. The CDR3 nucleotides read TGTGCCAGCTCTTCCAGGGGGAACACTGAAGCTTTCTTT. Residues: CASSSRGNTEAFF.

This chain uses TRBV25-1 with TRBJ1-2; 8 nucleotides align to TRBD1. The CDR3 sequence is 14 residues long. J was trimmed by 5 bases and V by 5 bases; bases with no gene match: 7. Germline CDR1 reads MGHDK; CDR2 reads SYGVNS. In DNA, the CDR3 is TGTGCCAGCAGTCTCGGACAGGGCTTGTATGGCTACACCTTC. Protein: CASSLGQGLYGYTF.

The chain combines TRBV5-1 with TRBJ2-2, with no clear D. Germline V CDR1 and CDR2: SGHRS, YFSETQ. V lost 0 bases and J 3 bases, leaving 9 bases between the germline ends. This CDR3 spans 15 amino acids. The chain's CDR3 is CASSLDSLHTGELFF. CDR3 DNA sequence: TGCGCCAGCAGCTTGGACAGCCTACACACCGGGGAGCTGTTTTTT.

The chain carries TRBV9 and TRBJ2-1; 15 positions agree with TRBD2. Germline V lookup: CDR1 SGDLS, CDR2 YYNGEE. The junction had 13 bases not matched to a gene; V was cut back by 0 bases and J by 0 bases. CDR3 length: 22 residues. The CDR3 sequence is CASSVALNGTSGRYPSYNEQFF. As DNA, the CDR3 is TGTGCCAGCAGCGTAGCCCTTAACGGGACTAGCGGGAGGTACCCCTCCTACAATGAGCAGTTCTTC.